This is a list of T cell receptor beta chains from one sample in a study of OX40 agonist ivuxolimab in advanced cancers. Sequencing used immunoSEQ multiplex PCR; TCRdb keeps in-frame clones, though not all of them. The sample includes 87,000 or so clones, around 85% of them seen just once. Here the sequenced sample was CD4+ or CD8+ T cells sorted from blood, taken in a trial of the OX40 agonist ivuxolimab. The receptors shown here come from an adult with an advanced solid tumor such as melanoma, head and neck, liver or kidney cancer. Both conserved end residues are part of each CDR3. The D gene is left open where the match is weak. Where a row states a size, it is once, few, many or the class of an expanded clone; other rows omit it.

TRBV5-1	NA	TRBJ1-1	NA	CASSSTVRGMNTEAFF	TGCGCCAGCAGCTCGACCGTAAGGGGAATGAACACTGAAGCTTTCTTT
TRBV2	few	TRBJ2-7	TRBD2	CASQLGLATYEQYF	TGTGCCAGCCAACTGGGACTAGCGACCTACGAGCAGTACTTC
TRBV18	few	TRBJ2-7	NA	CASSWQDGPYEQYF	TGTGCCAGCTCCTGGCAGGACGGACCCTACGAGCAGTACTTC
TRBV19	NA	TRBJ2-1	NA	CASSTGRGEQFF	TGTGCCAGTAGTACAGGACGGGGTGAGCAGTTCTTC
TRBV9	NA	TRBJ2-1	TRBD1	CASSVVGTGRNEQFF	TGTGCCAGCAGCGTAGTAGGGACAGGGAGGAATGAGCAGTTCTTC
TRBV11-2	NA	TRBJ2-1	TRBD2	CASSLGGIDEQFF	TGTGCCAGCAGCTTGGGAGGGATCGATGAGCAGTTCTTC
TRBV19	NA	TRBJ2-1	TRBD2	CASSMGTSGGSYNEQFF	TGTGCCAGTAGTATGGGGACTAGCGGGGGGTCCTACAATGAGCAGTTCTTC
TRBV9	NA	TRBJ2-3	NA	CASSGTGWETDTQYF	TGTGCCAGCAGCGGAACAGGGTGGGAGACAGATACGCAGTATTTT
TRBV5-1	many	TRBJ2-2	TRBD2	CASSLATSGAGELFF	TGCGCCAGCAGCTTGGCGACTAGCGGGGCCGGGGAGCTGTTTTTT
TRBV30	NA	TRBJ1-4	NA	CAWQVATNEKLFF	TGTGCCTGGCAAGTTGCAACTAATGAAAAACTGTTTTTT
TRBV28	NA	TRBJ2-5	TRBD1	CASSLNRGLGGETQYF	TGTGCCAGCAGTTTAAACAGGGGGCTGGGAGGAGAGACCCAGTACTTC
TRBV11-3	NA	TRBJ2-2	TRBD2	CASSLASGAGRTGELFF	TGTGCCAGCAGCTTAGCAAGCGGAGCGGGGAGGACCGGGGAGCTGTTTTTT
TRBV5-6	NA	TRBJ1-2	NA	CASSLWRQGSGGYTF	TGTGCCAGCAGCTTGTGGCGCCAGGGATCCGGTGGCTACACCTTC
TRBV27	NA	TRBJ2-1	TRBD1	CASTRTGRVNEQFF	TGTGCCAGCACACGGACAGGGCGTGTTAATGAGCAGTTCTTC
TRBV19	NA	TRBJ1-1	NA	CASSIRAGRVAFF	TGTGCCAGTAGTATTCGCGCAGGGCGGGTGGCTTTCTTT
TRBV5-6	NA	TRBJ1-1	NA	CASTLDRGTEAFF	TGTGCCAGCACCTTGGACAGAGGGACTGAAGCTTTCTTT
TRBV7-2	NA	TRBJ2-3	NA	CASSFTDTQYF	TGTGCCAGCAGCTTTACAGATACGCAGTATTTT
TRBV11-3	NA	TRBJ2-3	NA	CASSPGENTDTQYF	TGTGCCAGCAGCCCGGGGGAAAACACAGATACGCAGTATTTT
TRBV5-1	once	TRBJ2-5	TRBD2	CASSLGGAGGAGETQYF	TGCGCCAGCAGCTTGGGCGGTGCGGGAGGGGCTGGAGAGACCCAGTACTTC
TRBV7-3	NA	TRBJ2-7	TRBD1	CASSLTTGAEQYF	TGTGCCAGCAGCTTGACGACAGGGGCCGAGCAGTACTTC
TRBV4-1	NA	TRBJ2-7	NA	CASSQVGTYEQYF	TGCGCCAGCAGCCAAGTCGGCACCTACGAGCAGTACTTC
TRBV7-9	NA	TRBJ2-7	NA	CASSSGGGSISEQYF	TGTGCCAGCAGCTCAGGGGGCGGGAGCATCTCCGAGCAGTACTTC
TRBV5-4	NA	TRBJ2-7	NA	CASSGGKNPLYEQYF	TGTGCCAGCAGTGGGGGGAAAAACCCACTCTACGAGCAGTACTTC
TRBV10-3	NA	TRBJ1-3	TRBD1	CAIGREGQAANTIYF	TGTGCCATCGGACGTGAGGGACAGGCCGCAAACACCATATATTTT
TRBV11-3	NA	TRBJ2-2	NA	CASSFGFTIGELFF	TGTGCCAGCAGCTTTGGCTTCACTATTGGGGAGCTGTTTTTT
TRBV5-1	once	TRBJ2-2	NA	CASSRGQPNTGELFF	TGCGCCAGCAGCCGTGGACAGCCTAACACCGGGGAGCTGTTTTTT
TRBV7-8	NA	TRBJ2-3	NA	CASSLEWGAVDTQYF	TGTGCCAGCAGCTTAGAGTGGGGGGCCGTAGATACGCAGTATTTT
TRBV7-3	NA	TRBJ2-3	NA	CASSLMFGGGTDTQYF	TGTGCCAGCAGCTTAATGTTCGGTGGGGGCACAGATACGCAGTATTTT
TRBV18	NA	TRBJ2-7	TRBD2	CASSPRTSGSGTYEQYF	TGTGCCAGCTCACCAAGGACTAGCGGGAGTGGGACCTACGAGCAGTACTTC